Described below is a single T cell receptor (beta chain) sequence and its context. The sample originates from a study of Ad26.COV2.S vaccination and SARS-CoV-2 variants. Sequencing used immunoSEQ multiplex PCR; TCRdb keeps in-frame clones, though not all of them. The data show about 97,000 clones, around 80% seen once. CDR3 length: 15 residues. V was clipped by 0 bases and J by 8 bases; unmatched bases: 2. Germline values: CDR1 SGDLS, CDR2 YYNGEE. The sequencing here drew on peripheral blood, taken after recovery from COVID-19. The TCR originated in a human donor who had recovered from COVID-19. This rearrangement joins TRBV9 to TRBJ1-6; 10 nucleotides match TRBD1. The CDR3 nucleotides read TGTGCCAGCAGCGTAGCAGGGACAGGGGATTCACCCCTCCACTTT. It encodes CASSVAGTGDSPLHF.